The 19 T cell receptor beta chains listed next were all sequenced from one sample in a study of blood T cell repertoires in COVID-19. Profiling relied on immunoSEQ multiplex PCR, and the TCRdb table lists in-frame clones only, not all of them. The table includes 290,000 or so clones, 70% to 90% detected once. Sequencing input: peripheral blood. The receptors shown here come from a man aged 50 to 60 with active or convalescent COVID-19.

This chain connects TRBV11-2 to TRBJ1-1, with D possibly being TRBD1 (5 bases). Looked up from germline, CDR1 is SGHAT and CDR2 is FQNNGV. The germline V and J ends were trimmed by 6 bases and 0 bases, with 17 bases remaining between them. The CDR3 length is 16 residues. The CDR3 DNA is TGTGCCAGCAGTTATAGGGGCCAGCCCCTGAACACTGAAGCTTTCTTT. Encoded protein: CASSYRGQPLNTEAFF.

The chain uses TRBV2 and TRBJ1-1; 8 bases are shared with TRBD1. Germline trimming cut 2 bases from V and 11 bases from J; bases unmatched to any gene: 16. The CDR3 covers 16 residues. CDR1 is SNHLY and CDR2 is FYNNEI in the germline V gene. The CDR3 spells CASSEPFRTGIIGAFF. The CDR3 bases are TGTGCCAGCAGTGAACCTTTTCGGACAGGGATTATCGGGGCTTTCTTT.

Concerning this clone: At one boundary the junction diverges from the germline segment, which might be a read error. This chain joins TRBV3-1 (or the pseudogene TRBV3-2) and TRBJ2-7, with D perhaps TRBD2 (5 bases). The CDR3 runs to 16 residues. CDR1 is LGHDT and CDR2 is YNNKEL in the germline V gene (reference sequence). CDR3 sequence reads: CASRQASSGFGNEQYF. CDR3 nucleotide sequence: TGTGCCAGCAGACAAGCCAGTTCGGGATTCGGCAACGAGCAGTACTTC.

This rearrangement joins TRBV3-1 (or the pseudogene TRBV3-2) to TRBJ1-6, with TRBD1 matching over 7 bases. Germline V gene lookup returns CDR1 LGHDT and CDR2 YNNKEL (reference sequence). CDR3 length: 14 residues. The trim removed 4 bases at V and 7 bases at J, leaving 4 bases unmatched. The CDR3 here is CASSPGTDNSPLHF. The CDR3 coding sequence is TGTGCCAGCAGCCCCGGGACAGACAATTCACCCCTCCACTTT.

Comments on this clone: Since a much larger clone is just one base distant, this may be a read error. In nucleotides, the CDR3 is TGTGCCAGCAGCCCAGGGGGCAATCAGCCCCAGCATTTT. Translated, it gives CASSPGGNQPQHF. The chain joins TRBV5-4 to TRBJ1-5, with D tentatively TRBD1 (6 bases). The CDR3 totals 13 residues. The germline V and J ends were trimmed by 4 bases and 2 bases, with 7 bases remaining between them. From germline, CDR1 is SGHNT and CDR2 YYREEE (reference sequence).

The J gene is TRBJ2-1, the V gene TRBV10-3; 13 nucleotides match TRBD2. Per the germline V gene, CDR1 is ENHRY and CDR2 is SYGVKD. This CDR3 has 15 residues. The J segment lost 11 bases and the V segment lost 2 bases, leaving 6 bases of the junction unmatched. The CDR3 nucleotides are TGTGCCATCAGTGAGGTTGTGGGACTAGCGGGGAAGCAGTTCTTC. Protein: CAISEVVGLAGKQFF.

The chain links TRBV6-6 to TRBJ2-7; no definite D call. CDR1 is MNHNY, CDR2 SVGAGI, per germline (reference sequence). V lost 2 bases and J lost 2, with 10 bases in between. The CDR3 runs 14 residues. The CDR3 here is CASSYGQDTYEQYF. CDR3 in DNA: TGTGCCAGCAGTTACGGTCAGGATACCTACGAGCAGTACTTC.

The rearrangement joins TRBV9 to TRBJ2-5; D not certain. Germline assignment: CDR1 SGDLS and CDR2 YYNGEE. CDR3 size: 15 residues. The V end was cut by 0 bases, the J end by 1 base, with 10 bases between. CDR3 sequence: CASSVGGSSQETQYF. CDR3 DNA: TGTGCCAGCAGCGTAGGCGGCAGCTCCCAAGAGACCCAGTACTTC.

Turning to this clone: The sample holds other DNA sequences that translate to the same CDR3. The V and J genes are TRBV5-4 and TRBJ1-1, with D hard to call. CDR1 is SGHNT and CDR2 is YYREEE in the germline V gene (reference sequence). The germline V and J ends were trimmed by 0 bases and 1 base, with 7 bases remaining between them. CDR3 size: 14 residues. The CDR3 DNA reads TGTGCCAGCAGCTTGGGTCAGGCGAACACTGAAGCTTTCTTT. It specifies CASSLGQANTEAFF.

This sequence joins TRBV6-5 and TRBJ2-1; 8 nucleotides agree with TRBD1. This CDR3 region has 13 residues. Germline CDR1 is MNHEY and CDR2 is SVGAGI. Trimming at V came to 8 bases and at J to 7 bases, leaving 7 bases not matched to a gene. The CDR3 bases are TGTGCCAGCGCCAAAAGGACAGGGAATGAGCAGTTCTTC. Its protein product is CASAKRTGNEQFF.

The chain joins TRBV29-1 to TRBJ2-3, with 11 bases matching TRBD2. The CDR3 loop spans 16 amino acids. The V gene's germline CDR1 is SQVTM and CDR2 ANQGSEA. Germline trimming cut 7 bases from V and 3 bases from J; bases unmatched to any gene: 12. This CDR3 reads CSGQGATSGKTDTQYF. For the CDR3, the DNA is TGCAGCGGGCAAGGAGCGACTAGCGGGAAAACAGATACGCAGTATTTT.

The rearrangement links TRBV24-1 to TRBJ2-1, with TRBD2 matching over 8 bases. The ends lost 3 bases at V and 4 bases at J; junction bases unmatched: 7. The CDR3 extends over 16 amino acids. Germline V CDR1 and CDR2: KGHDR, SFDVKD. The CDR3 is CATSDGAGEIYNEQFF. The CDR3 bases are TGTGCCACCAGTGATGGAGCGGGGGAAATTTACAATGAGCAGTTCTTC.

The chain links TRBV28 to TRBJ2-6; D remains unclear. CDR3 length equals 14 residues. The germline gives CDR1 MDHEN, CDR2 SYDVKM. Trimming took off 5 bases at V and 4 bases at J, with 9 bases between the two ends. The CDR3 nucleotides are TGTGCCAGCAGTGAGCCCTCCGGGGCCAACGTCCTGACTTTC. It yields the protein CASSEPSGANVLTF.

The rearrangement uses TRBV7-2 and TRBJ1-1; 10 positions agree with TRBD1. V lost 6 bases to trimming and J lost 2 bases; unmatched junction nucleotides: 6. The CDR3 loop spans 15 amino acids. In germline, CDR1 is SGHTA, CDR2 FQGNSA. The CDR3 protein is CASSRTGGGNTEAFF. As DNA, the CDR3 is TGTGCCAGCAGTCGGACAGGGGGAGGTAACACTGAAGCTTTCTTT.

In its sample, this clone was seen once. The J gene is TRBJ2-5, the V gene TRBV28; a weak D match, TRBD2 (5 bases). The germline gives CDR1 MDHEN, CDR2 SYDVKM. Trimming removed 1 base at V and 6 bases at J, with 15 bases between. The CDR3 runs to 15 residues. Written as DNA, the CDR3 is TGTGCCAGCAGTTTATTGAGTACTAGTTCGCAGACCCAGTACTTC. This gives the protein CASSLLSTSSQTQYF.

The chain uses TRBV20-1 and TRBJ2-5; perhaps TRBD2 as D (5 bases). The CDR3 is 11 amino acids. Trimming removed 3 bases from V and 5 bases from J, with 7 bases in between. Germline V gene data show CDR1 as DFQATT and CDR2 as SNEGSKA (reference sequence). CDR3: CSASPGETQYF. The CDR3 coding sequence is TGCAGTGCTAGCCCGGGGGAGACCCAGTACTTC.

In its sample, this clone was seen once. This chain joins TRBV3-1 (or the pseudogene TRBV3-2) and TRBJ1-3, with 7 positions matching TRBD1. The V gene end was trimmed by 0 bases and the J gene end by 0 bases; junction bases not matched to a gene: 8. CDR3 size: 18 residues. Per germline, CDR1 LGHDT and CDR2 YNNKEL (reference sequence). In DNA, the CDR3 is TGTGCCAGCAGCCAAGATGGGACAGTTACCTCCTCTGGAAACACCATATATTTT. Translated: CASSQDGTVTSSGNTIYF.

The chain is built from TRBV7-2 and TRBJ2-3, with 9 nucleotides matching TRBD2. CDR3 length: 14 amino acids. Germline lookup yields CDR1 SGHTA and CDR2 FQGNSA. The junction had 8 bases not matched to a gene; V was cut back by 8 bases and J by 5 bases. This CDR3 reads CASEAGGSIDTQYF. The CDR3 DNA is TGTGCCAGCGAGGCGGGAGGGTCGATAGATACGCAGTATTTT.

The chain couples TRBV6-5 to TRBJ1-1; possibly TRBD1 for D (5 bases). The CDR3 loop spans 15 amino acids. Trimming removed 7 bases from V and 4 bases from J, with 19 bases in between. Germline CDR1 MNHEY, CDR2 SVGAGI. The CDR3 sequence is CASKAGPGTGTEAFF. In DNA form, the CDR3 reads TGTGCCAGCAAAGCGGGACCCGGGACTGGCACTGAAGCTTTCTTT.